The 27 T cell receptor beta chains in this list originate from one sample, sequenced in a study of blood T cell repertoires in COVID-19. Produced via immunoSEQ multiplex PCR; TCRdb's table is partial and in-frame only. The sample has approximately 70,000 clones, 84% seen once. What was sequenced was peripheral blood. These receptors were taken from a woman aged 60 to 75 with acute or convalescent COVID-19.

V and J are TRBV3-1 (or the pseudogene TRBV3-2) and TRBJ1-2; possibly TRBD1 for D (6 bases). The CDR3 has 14 amino acids. V was pared by 8 bases and J by 4 bases, with 17 bases between. CDR1 LGHDT and CDR2 YNNKEL come from the germline V gene (reference sequence). CDR3 bases: TGTGCCAGCGGGCCGGGGGGCGGACGCTATGGCTACACCTTC. It specifies CASGPGGGRYGYTF.

This chain connects TRBV3-1 (or the pseudogene TRBV3-2) to TRBJ1-2; TRBD1 aligns across 11 bases. The CDR3 is made up of 14 amino acids. With 4 bases clipped from V and 5 bases from J, the junction kept 3 bases outside the gene matches. CDR1 is LGHDT and CDR2 is YNNKEL in the germline V gene (reference sequence). The CDR3 here is CASSLGTGGYGYTF. The CDR3 nucleotides are TGTGCCAGCAGCCTGGGGACAGGGGGATATGGCTACACCTTC.

The chain links TRBV5-1 to TRBJ1-1; 9 nucleotides line up with TRBD1. Germline lookup yields CDR1 SGHRS and CDR2 YFSETQ. Trimming removed 4 bases from V and 5 bases from J; junction bases left unmatched: 6. This CDR3 contains 14 residues. CDR3 sequence reads: CASSPGTGWTEAFF. The CDR3 coding sequence is TGCGCCAGCAGCCCGGGGACAGGGTGGACTGAAGCTTTCTTT.

The V and J genes are TRBV14 and TRBJ1-2; D is possibly TRBD1 (6 bases). The V gene lost 0 bases and the J gene lost 4 bases, with 9 bases spanning the gap. There are 14 residues in the CDR3. Germline V CDR1 and CDR2: SGHDN, FVKESK. Here the CDR3 DNA reads TGTGCCAGCAGCCAAGATAACAGGGCCTATGGCTACACCTTC. Translation gives CASSQDNRAYGYTF. The whole variable domain, remainder taken from reference TRBV14 and TRBJ1-2, is EAGVTQFPSHSVIEKGQTVTLRCDPISGHDNLYWYRRVMGKEIKFLLHFVKESKQDESGMPNNRFLAERTGGTYSTLKVQPAELEDSGVYFCASSQDNRAYGYTFGSGTRLTVV.

J is TRBJ2-3 and V is TRBV7-9, with TRBD1 matching over 11 bases. Germline V lookup: CDR1 SEHNR, CDR2 FQNEAQ (reference sequence). V lost 6 bases to trimming and J lost 6 bases; unmatched junction nucleotides: 11. The CDR3 extends over 16 amino acids. The CDR3 reads CASSATRDRGFDTQYF. CDR3 sequence (DNA): TGTGCCAGCAGTGCGACCCGGGACAGGGGGTTTGATACGCAGTATTTT.

The rearrangement uses TRBV6-1 and TRBJ1-2; D may be TRBD1 (6 bases). There are 17 residues in the CDR3. V lost 0 bases and J 1 base, leaving 15 bases between the germline ends. Germline V gives CDR1 MNHNS, CDR2 SASEGT. The CDR3 DNA reads as TGTGCCAGCAGTGAAGCGTCCGGCGGCAGGGGTAACTATGGCTACACCTTC. Its protein is CASSEASGGRGNYGYTF.

The DNA of the CDR3 is TGTGCCAGCAGTTCCGACCGGGACAGGGACAATTCACCCCTCCACTTT. Translating gives CASSSDRDRDNSPLHF. The J gene is TRBJ1-6, the V gene TRBV6-6; 9 nucleotides align to TRBD1. CDR1 and CDR2 from the germline V gene are MNHNY and SVGAGI (reference sequence). After removal of 4 bases from V and 7 bases from J, the junction contained 8 bases not matched to a gene. The CDR3 is 16 residues long.

Comments on this clone: The sample carries other DNA sequences with the same CDR3. This chain links TRBV3-1 (or the pseudogene TRBV3-2) with TRBJ2-1, with 8 positions matching TRBD2. The CDR3 is 16 amino acids. V lost 3 bases and J lost 4; bases outside the gene matches: 8. CDR1 LGHDT and CDR2 YNNKEL come from the germline V gene (reference sequence). The CDR3 coding sequence is TGTGCCAGCAGCCACTCCGAGCGGGGGCCATACAATGAGCAGTTCTTC. This codes for CASSHSERGPYNEQFF.

V is TRBV9 and J is TRBJ2-2, with 7 bases fitting TRBD2. The germline V gene has CDR1 SGDLS and CDR2 YYNGEE. This CDR3 spans 16 amino acids. V lost 4 bases to trimming and J lost 0 bases; unmatched junction nucleotides: 6. CDR3 bases: TGTGCCAGCAGCCCTCGGGGAGGGACGAACACCGGGGAGCTGTTTTTT. Translation: CASSPRGGTNTGELFF.

The V call is TRBV6-2 or TRBV6-3, the J call TRBJ1-1, with D maybe TRBD1 (5 bases). The CDR3 has 12 residues. Germline values: CDR1 MNHEY, CDR2 SVGEGT. V was clipped by 4 bases and J by 3 bases, with 6 bases between them. The chain's CDR3 is CASSLQDTEAFF. The CDR3 nucleotides are TGTGCCAGCAGTTTACAGGACACTGAAGCTTTCTTT.

The chain couples TRBV5-1 to TRBJ2-3; 13 nucleotides line up with TRBD2. Germline V gene lookup returns CDR1 SGHRS and CDR2 YFSETQ. Germline trimming cut 0 bases from V and 7 bases from J; bases unmatched to any gene: 5. This CDR3 has 16 residues. The CDR3 bases are TGCGCCAGCAGCTTGGGAACTAGCGGGGGGGCGTATACGCAGTATTTT. Encoded protein: CASSLGTSGGAYTQYF.

This chain connects TRBV12-3 or TRBV12-4 to TRBJ1-1, with TRBD1 as a possible D gene (5 bases). Trimming pared 7 bases from V and 4 bases from J, leaving 13 bases between. This CDR3 comprises 13 residues. CDR3 sequence: CASKGPGITEAFF. In DNA form, the CDR3 reads TGTGCCAGCAAAGGGCCAGGGATCACTGAAGCTTTCTTT.

This chain links TRBV10-1 with TRBJ2-3, with D possibly matching TRBD2 (6 bases). The CDR3 runs 15 residues. Germline CDR1 reads WNHNN; CDR2 reads SYGVQD (reference sequence). Trimming cost V 2 bases and J 2 bases, with 11 bases left between them. As DNA, the CDR3 is TGCGCCAGCAGTGAGGCGGGGATTTCCACAGATACGCAGTATTTT. Its translation: CASSEAGISTDTQYF.

This clone came up once. The chain carries TRBV7-9 and TRBJ2-2; 7 bases fit TRBD1. CDR1 is SEHNR, CDR2 FQNEAQ, per germline (reference sequence). J was trimmed by 5 bases and V by 3 bases; bases with no gene match: 9. CDR3 length: 16 amino acids. Here the CDR3 DNA reads TGTGCCAGCAGCTTTAAGCACAGGGGTGGGACCGGGGAGCTGTTTTTT. Its protein product is CASSFKHRGGTGELFF.

The rearrangement links TRBV7-3 to TRBJ2-7, with 7 bases fitting TRBD2. CDR1 is SGHTA and CDR2 is FQGTGA in the germline V gene. J gave up 5 bases and V 5 bases, and 6 bases lay outside the gene matches. This CDR3 contains 13 residues. The CDR3, as DNA: TGTGCCAGCAGCAGCGGGGTTTACGACGAGCAGTACTTC. Protein sequence: CASSSGVYDEQYF.

This chain links TRBV3-1 (or the pseudogene TRBV3-2) with TRBJ2-1; possible D gene TRBD2, 7 bases. Trimming took 3 bases from V and 2 from J, leaving 14 bases between them. Germline V lookup: CDR1 LGHDT, CDR2 YNNKEL (reference sequence). This CDR3 spans 16 amino acids. The CDR3 sequence is CASSQRRGTTYNEQFF. As DNA, the CDR3 is TGTGCCAGCAGCCAGAGGCGGGGGACAACCTACAATGAGCAGTTCTTC.

The rearrangement joins TRBV11-2 to TRBJ2-3; a possible D gene is TRBD1 (6 bases). V was cut by 2 bases and J by 3 bases, with 15 bases left in between. Germline CDR1 reads SGHAT; CDR2 reads FQNNGV. The CDR3 consists of 16 residues. This CDR3 is CASSLQGIWGTDTQYF. The CDR3 coding sequence is TGTGCCAGCAGCTTACAGGGGATTTGGGGAACAGATACGCAGTATTTT.

The rearrangement joins TRBV5-6 to TRBJ1-4; D unresolved. Germline CDR1 and CDR2: SGHDT and YYEEEE. The V and J ends lost 0 bases and 0 bases respectively, with 9 bases between them. The CDR3 is 16 residues long. CDR3 coding DNA: TGTGCCAGCAGCTTGGGCGTCGCCTCAACTAATGAAAAACTGTTTTTT. Translated: CASSLGVASTNEKLFF. Looking up the rest from reference TRBV5-6 and TRBJ1-4 gives the full variable domain: DAGVTQSPTHLIKTRGQQVTLRCSPKSGHDTVSWYQQALGQGPQFIFQYYEEEERQRGNFPDRFSGHQFPNYSSELNVNALLLGDSALYLCASSLGVASTNEKLFFGSGTQLSVL.

The rearrangement joins TRBV19 to TRBJ1-1; TRBD1 is a possible D gene (5 bases). The germline CDR1 and CDR2 sequences are LNHDA and SQIVND (reference sequence). The length of the CDR3 is 12 residues. V gave up 5 bases and J gave up 3 bases, with 7 bases separating them. DNA of the CDR3: TGTGCCAGTAGTCAGGGATACACTGAAGCTTTCTTT. It encodes CASSQGYTEAFF.

V usage is TRBV2 and J usage is TRBJ1-2; a possible D gene is TRBD1 (5 bases). The germline gives CDR1 SNHLY, CDR2 FYNNEI. The CDR3 consists of 14 residues. The V gene lost 1 base and the J gene lost 8 bases, with 14 bases spanning the gap. The CDR3 nucleotides read TGTGCCAGCAGTGAAGGAACAGGTTCGGCGGGCTACACCTTC. Its translation: CASSEGTGSAGYTF.

The chain carries TRBV10-3 and TRBJ2-2, with 11 bases that match TRBD1. The germline V gene encodes CDR1 ENHRY and CDR2 SYGVKD. This CDR3 is built from 14 residues. V lost 6 bases to trimming and J lost 8 bases; unmatched junction nucleotides: 5. In DNA, the CDR3 is TGTGCCATCAGAGGACAGGGGGCAACGGGGGAGCTGTTTTTT. This encodes CAIRGQGATGELFF.

This chain links TRBV10-3 with TRBJ2-6; TRBD1 aligns across 9 bases. The CDR3 has 15 amino acids. In germline, CDR1 is ENHRY, CDR2 SYGVKD. The V and J ends lost 6 bases and 4 bases, in that order; junction bases with no gene match: 4. Written as DNA, the CDR3 is TGTGCCATCAGGGGGACAGGGACAGGGGCCAACGTCCTGACTTTC. This encodes CAIRGTGTGANVLTF.

This chain uses TRBV5-1 with TRBJ2-3; 8 nucleotides align to TRBD2. Germline-derived CDR1 and CDR2 are SGHRS and YFSETQ. J was trimmed by 0 bases and V by 7 bases; bases with no gene match: 7. CDR3 length: 15 residues. The CDR3 loop is CASSEAGDSTDTQYF. The CDR3 DNA is TGCGCCAGCTCAGAAGCGGGGGATAGCACAGATACGCAGTATTTT.

The V gene is TRBV2, the J gene TRBJ2-1, with 8 bases identical to TRBD1. Trimming at V came to 7 bases and at J to 8 bases, leaving 7 bases not matched to a gene. The CDR3 sequence is 13 residues long. Germline lookup yields CDR1 SNHLY and CDR2 FYNNEI. CDR3 sequence (DNA): TGTGCCAGCAAGACGACAGGGGTCCATGAGCAGTTCTTC. Its protein is CASKTTGVHEQFF.

The chain joins TRBV7-8 to TRBJ1-1; no definite D call. Between the trimmed V and J ends, which lost 5 bases and 1 base, there was a span of 11 bases. CDR1 and CDR2 (germline): SGHVS, FQNEAQ. The CDR3 consists of 14 residues. The CDR3: CASSPREGNTEAFF. The CDR3, as DNA: TGTGCCAGCAGCCCACGGGAGGGGAACACTGAAGCTTTCTTT.

V gene TRBV30 combines with J gene TRBJ2-3; 10 nucleotides line up with TRBD2. Germline V gives CDR1 GTSNPN, CDR2 SVGIG (reference sequence). The CDR3 totals 18 residues. V lost 2 bases and J lost 4; bases outside the gene matches: 15. Written as DNA, the CDR3 is TGTGCCTGGAGTCGGAGACGGACTAGCGGCCCCCTCCCAGATACGCAGTATTTT. Translation gives CAWSRRRTSGPLPDTQYF.

The chain couples TRBV27 to TRBJ1-1; 10 bases line up with TRBD1. The CDR3 extends over 15 amino acids. V dropped 5 bases and J dropped 4; count of bases not matched to a gene: 7. The germline V gene encodes CDR1 MNHEY and CDR2 SMNVEV (reference sequence). The CDR3 region is CASSPVTGGGTEAFF. CDR3 DNA sequence: TGTGCCAGCAGTCCCGTGACAGGGGGCGGCACTGAAGCTTTCTTT.